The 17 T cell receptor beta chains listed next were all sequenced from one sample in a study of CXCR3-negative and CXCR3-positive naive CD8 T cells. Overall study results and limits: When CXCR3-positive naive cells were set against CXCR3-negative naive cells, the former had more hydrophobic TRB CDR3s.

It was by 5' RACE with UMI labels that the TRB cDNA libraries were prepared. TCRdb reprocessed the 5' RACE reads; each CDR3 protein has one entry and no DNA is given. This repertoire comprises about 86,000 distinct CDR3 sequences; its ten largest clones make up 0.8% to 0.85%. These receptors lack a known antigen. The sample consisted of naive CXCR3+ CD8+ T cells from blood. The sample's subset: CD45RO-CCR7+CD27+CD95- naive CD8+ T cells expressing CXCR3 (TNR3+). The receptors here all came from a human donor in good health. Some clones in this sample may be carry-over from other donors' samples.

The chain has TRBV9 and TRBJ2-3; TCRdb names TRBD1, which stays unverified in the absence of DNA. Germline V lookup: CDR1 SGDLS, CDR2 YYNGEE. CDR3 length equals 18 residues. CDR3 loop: CASSGTGAPRETTDTQYF.

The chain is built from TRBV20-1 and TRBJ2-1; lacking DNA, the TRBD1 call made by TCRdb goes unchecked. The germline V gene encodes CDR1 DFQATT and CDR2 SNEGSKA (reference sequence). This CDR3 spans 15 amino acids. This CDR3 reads CSARFGGTPSNEQFF.

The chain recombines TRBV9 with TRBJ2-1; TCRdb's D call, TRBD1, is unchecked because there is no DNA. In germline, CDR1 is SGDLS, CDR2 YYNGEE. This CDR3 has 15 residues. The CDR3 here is CASSVGGVSNNEQFF.

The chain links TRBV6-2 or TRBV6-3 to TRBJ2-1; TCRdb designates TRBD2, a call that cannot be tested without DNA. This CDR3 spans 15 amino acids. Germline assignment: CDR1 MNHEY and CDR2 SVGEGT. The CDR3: CASTAGRSTYNEQFF.

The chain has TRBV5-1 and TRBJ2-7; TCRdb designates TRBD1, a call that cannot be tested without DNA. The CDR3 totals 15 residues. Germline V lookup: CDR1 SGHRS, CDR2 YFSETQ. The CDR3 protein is CASGGTGAFSYEQYF.

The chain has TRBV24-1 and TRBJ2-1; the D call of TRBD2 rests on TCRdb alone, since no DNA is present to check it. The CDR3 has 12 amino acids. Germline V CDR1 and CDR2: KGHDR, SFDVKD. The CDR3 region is CATSNLAGVKFF.

The CDR3 sequence: CASSLARVYDQYF. This chain connects TRBV28 to TRBJ2-7; TCRdb outputs TRBD1, but without DNA this stays unchecked. Germline V gives CDR1 MDHEN, CDR2 SYDVKM. There are 13 residues in the CDR3. Full variable domain (remainder filled in from reference TRBV28 and TRBJ2-7): DVKVTQSSRYLVKRTGEKVFLECVQDMDHENMFWYRQDPGLGLRLIYFSYDVKMKEKGDIPEGYSVSREKKERFSLILESASTNQTSMYLCASSLARVYDQYFGPGTRLTVT.

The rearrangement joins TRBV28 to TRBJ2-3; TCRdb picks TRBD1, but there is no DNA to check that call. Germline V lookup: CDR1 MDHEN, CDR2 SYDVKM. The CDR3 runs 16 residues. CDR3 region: CASSPRTRTSTDTQYF.

CDR3 protein: CASSYDEDTEKLFF. This chain connects TRBV6-2 or TRBV6-3 to TRBJ1-4; TCRdb's assignment of TRBD1 cannot be checked, as there is no DNA. CDR3 length equals 14 residues. Germline V CDR1 and CDR2: MNHEY, SVGEGT.

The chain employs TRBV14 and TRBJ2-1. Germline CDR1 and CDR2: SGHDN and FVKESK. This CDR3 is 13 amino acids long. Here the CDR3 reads CASSQGWLLEQFF. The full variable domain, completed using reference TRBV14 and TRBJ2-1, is EAGVTQFPSHSVIEKGQTVTLRCDPISGHDNLYWYRRVMGKEIKFLLHFVKESKQDESGMPNNRFLAERTGGTYSTLKVQPAELEDSGVYFCASSQGWLLEQFFGPGTRLTVL.

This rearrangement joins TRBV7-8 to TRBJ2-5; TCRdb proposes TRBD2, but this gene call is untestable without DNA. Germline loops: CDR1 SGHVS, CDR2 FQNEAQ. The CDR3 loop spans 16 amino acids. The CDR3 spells CASSYGFEGGRETQYF.

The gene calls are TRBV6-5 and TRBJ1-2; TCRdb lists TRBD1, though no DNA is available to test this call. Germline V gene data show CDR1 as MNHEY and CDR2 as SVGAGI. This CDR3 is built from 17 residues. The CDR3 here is CASSSLDRAGSLLGYTF.

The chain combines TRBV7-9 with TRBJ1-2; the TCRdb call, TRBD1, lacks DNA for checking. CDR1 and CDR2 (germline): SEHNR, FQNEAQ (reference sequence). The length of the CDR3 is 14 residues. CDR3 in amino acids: CASSFQTENYGYTF. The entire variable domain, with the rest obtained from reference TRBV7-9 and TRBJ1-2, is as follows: DTGVSQNPRHKITKRGQNVTFRCDPISEHNRLYWYRQTLGQGPEFLTYFQNEAQLEKSRLLSDRFSAERPKGSFSTLEIQRTEQGDSAMYLCASSFQTENYGYTFGSGTRLTVV.

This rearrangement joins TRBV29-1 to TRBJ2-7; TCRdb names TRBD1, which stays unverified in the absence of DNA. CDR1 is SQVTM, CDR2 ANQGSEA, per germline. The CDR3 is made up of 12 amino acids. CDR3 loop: CSVKARGYEQYF.

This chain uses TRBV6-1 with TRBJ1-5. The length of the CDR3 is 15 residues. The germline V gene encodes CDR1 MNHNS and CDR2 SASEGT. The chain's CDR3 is CASGGQMYSNQPQHF.

The CDR3 here is CATSESGPSYEQYF. The genes are TRBV24-1 and TRBJ2-7; TCRdb proposes TRBD1, but this gene call is untestable without DNA. The CDR3 extends over 14 amino acids. Germline assignment: CDR1 KGHDR and CDR2 SFDVKD.

CDR3 protein: CAGSQSLGEQGFNYGYTF. The rearrangement links TRBV3-1 to TRBJ1-2; TCRdb's D call, TRBD1, is unchecked because there is no DNA. The CDR3 has 18 residues. The V gene's germline CDR1 is LGHDT and CDR2 YNNKEL (reference sequence).